The T cell receptor (beta chain) under discussion was sequenced for a study of cytomegalovirus exposure and HLA in healthy donors (dated by TCRdb to 2016 to 2017). In the study overall: According to an earlier analysis of 587 of the donors, about 170 million T cells yielded roughly 110 million unique TCR beta sequences and roughly 280 Gb of sequence data. The number of donors typed differed by locus, with 629-630 for A, B, C, DRB1 and DQB1, roughly 520 for DQA1, nearly 610 for DPA1, and around 460 for DPB1. To decide whether each TCR beta V gene segment behaved as functional or pseudogenic, an earlier analysis of some 600 of the donors relied on high-throughput TCR beta sequencing. Rather than drawing on any new phenotypic data, the later analysis identified candidate immune exposures from TCR beta sequences and the way those sequences occurred across donors. The study was designed to test whether signatures of past pathogen exposure could be identified by cataloging public T cell receptors. A later genetic analysis used genome-wide SNP genotypes for about three fifths of the 666 donors, treating that subset as a discovery cohort. Among approximately 370 genotyped donors of the cohort, an average of around 250,000 unique TCR beta nucleotide sequences was sequenced per donor, of which about 18% were non-productive. An early release that covered some 630 HLA-typed donors contained about 300 gigabases of sequencing data and tens of millions of unique TCR sequences. To study patterns of TCR occurrence, a later analysis re-analyzed previously published TCR beta repertoires from 500 to 850 donors and added high-resolution HLA genotyping. Because of strong linkage in the cohort, roughly five DR-DQ haplotypes were treated as single units for association and clustering. To predict cytomegalovirus infection status, the study brought together high-throughput TCR immunosequencing, statistical association of individual TCRs with disease status, and machine learning. The genetic ancestry cluster associated with self-reported Caucasian donors included 81% of the 350 to 500 genotyped donors. Class I and class II HLA loci were covered by the typing at four-digit resolution. Along with the roughly 700-subject first cohort, a separate validation cohort of 120 different subjects was used. The study used immunosequencing to profile the T cell repertoires of approximately 650 subjects and linked those repertoires to cytomegalovirus serostatus. All discovery cohort repertoires had been generated on a single sequencing platform. Donor age, sex, ethnicity and CMV serostatus were compiled together with the repertoire data.

In total, 600 or so healthy bone marrow donors made up the cohort. At the time of sampling, all cohort members were nominally healthy, though unrecorded immune exposures were likely present. The donor tested CMV seronegative and was one of the 352 seronegative cohort members. A peripheral blood sample was provided by each donor, and peripheral blood mononuclear cells were used for TCR beta sequencing. The Qiagen DNeasy Blood Extraction Kit was used to extract genomic DNA from the blood cell samples. With respect to this clone: Its binding antigen is unknown. Per-nucleotide qualities are absent, and no much larger clonotype sits a single base away.

The method was the immunoSEQ multiplex PCR assay. For the multiplex PCR, a mixture combining 60 forward primers for TCR Vbeta segments and 13 reverse primers for TCR Jbeta segments was used. Amplification of the CDR3 region of rearranged TCR beta genes was performed with a multiplex PCR assay on genomic DNA. The amplified TCR beta libraries were sequenced on the Illumina HiSeq System as 87-base-pair reads. Processing in the source paper ran as follows. In a later analysis, some 80 million unique TCR beta chains were counted across the approximately 640 repertoires, and around 10 million of these chains were shared by at least two donors. Raw reads were error-corrected and collapsed into unique sequences by a nearest-neighbor algorithm in which closely related sequences were merged to remove PCR and sequencing errors. V, D and J gene segments were assigned by aligning CDR3 sequences to IMGT reference sequences. For a sequence to be retained, a match of at least six nucleotides to both a V gene segment and a J gene segment was required. Rearrangements were classified as productive when the CDR3 lacked stop codons and remained in frame with V and J, and all other rearrangements were classified as non-productive. CDR3 was defined by IMGT convention, running from the second conserved V-encoded cysteine to the conserved J-encoded phenylalanine. The earlier analysis of 587 of the donors excluded any sequence lacking an unambiguous match to a single V gene segment. In an earlier analysis of roughly 600 of the donors, a V segment was called functional when productive rearrangements were above 56.7%, and segregating when the standard deviation between donors exceeded 5%. To diagnose cytomegalovirus status from the catalog of TCR beta chain sequences, a statistical classification framework was built. In a later analysis, V and J genes were assigned by comparing TCR nucleotide sequences against IMGT/GENE-DB human TR gene sequences. A later analysis assigned CDR3 sequences and most-parsimonious VDJ recombination scenarios with the TCRdist pipeline. In a later analysis, each TCR beta chain was defined by its CDR3 amino acid sequence together with its V-gene family, and reads lacking a unique V-gene family were excluded. A later analysis removed over 500 highly shared, low-generation-probability nucleotide sequences to deal with suspected cross-contamination and a sequencing artifact. A later analysis calculated a clonal expansion index for each public chain from normalized within-repertoire ranks of inferred template counts. Generation probabilities in a later analysis came from a VDJ recombination model fitted to out-of-frame rearrangements, and those results were checked against IGoR. In a later analysis, TCR-TCR, TCR-HLA and TCR-CMV co-occurrence was scored with hypergeometric tests, and a repertoire-size bias correction was applied to TCR pairs. A later analysis estimated false discovery rates by permuting HLA or CMV assignments 20 times. In a later analysis, co-occurring TCRs were grouped using DBSCAN, and TCRdist sequence similarity was added for clustering within HLA-allele-positive subsets. Co-occurrence clustering excluded repertoires with fewer than 30,000 or more than 120,000 public chains, plus five with anomalous nucleotide sharing. Entries here come from immuneACCESS through TCRdb and include only in-frame sequences with V and J called. Some clones fail to appear in such tables; in the studies checked, an unresolved V gene covers under half of the shortfall, and the cause of the remainder is unknown. V, J and clone size are taken as reported in that table, and D and trimming were inferred from the DNA itself. The sample table shows some 160,000 clones, and over 65% are seen once. The top ten constitute about 2.4% of the sample.

General findings and caveats noted by the study authors: According to a later analysis, parvovirus B19, influenza, CMV and Epstein-Barr virus appeared linked to several top co-occurrence clusters. While some public TCRs were present in many individuals, most TCR sequences turned up only very rarely across donors. For the cohort, immune exposure information was limited to CMV serostatus. A further reported finding was that TCR beta sequences accurately predicted the HLA-A and HLA-B alleles for most subjects in the first cohort. Compared with the roughly 700-donor mean, donors in an Asian-associated ancestry cluster had fewer N-insertions in productive TCRs, according to a later genetic analysis. Broadly in line with IMGT annotations, most TCR beta V segments showed up in productive rearrangements about 87% or about 30% of the time in an earlier analysis of about 500 of the donors. A group of highly shared sequence variants was considered likely to be a technical artifact of the sequencing pipeline. Cytomegalovirus status was reported to be diagnosed by the classifier with high specificity and sensitivity in both the original and validation cohorts. In this cohort, only TCR beta chains were sequenced, and detectable features were limited by the absence of alpha or paired-chain data. Most CMV-associated TCR beta chains appeared to be HLA-restricted in a later analysis, and the HLA associations seemed to be driven largely by CMV exposure. Presence/absence analyses assumed roughly uniform sequencing depth across donors, an assumption that may not hold. A few of the identified cytomegalovirus-associated TCR beta chains were confirmed in vitro to be specific for cytomegalovirus antigens. In a later analysis, HLA-associated TCR beta chains were found to be more clonally expanded and to have lower generation probabilities than equally common non-associated chains. The earlier analysis of 587 of the donors excluded approximately 15 rarely observed V segments, including chromosome 9 orphons, because counts were too low. Strong co-occurrence of HLA alleles, especially DR and DQ, made assigning TCR associations to individual alleles difficult. Correlated functional status among segregating V segments might reflect linkage disequilibrium, but an unknown experimental factor could not be ruled out. In the study, approximately 160 TCR beta chains were listed as associated with cytomegalovirus. It was suggested by the authors that the approach could potentially be generalized to other disease states and immunological phenotypes. The 87-base-pair reads could not distinguish some IMGT-functional V segments, including TRBV6-2 and TRBV6-3, so those segments were excluded. An association between a missense DCLRE1C variant and V-gene and J-gene trimming of TCR beta chains was found in a later genetic analysis and replicated in an independent cohort. Because HLA typing was unavailable for some donors at each locus, only the typed subset was used in association tests. A later analysis associated 17,000 or so TCR beta sequences with specific HLA alleles at a false discovery rate of 0.05. In a later analysis, TCR association rates were found to vary across HLA loci, with the most associated TCRs seen for DRB1 alleles and the fewest for HLA-C alleles.

CDR1 and CDR2 are drawn from the germline V gene: SGHTA, FQGTGA. V has 2 bases trimmed and J has 8 bases trimmed; junction bases matching no gene number 8. Counted from cysteine to phenylalanine, this CDR3 has 15 amino acids. The retained sequence is limited to the CDR3, 45 bases, with the frame set at the first base. Sequences were obtained from PBMCs. The sequence links TRBV7-3 to TRBJ2-1; 8 of the junction bases match TRBD2. The receptor's source is a man in his sixties in good health and CMV-seronegative. CDR3 region: CASSLEPAGVDEQFF. The bases are TGTGCCAGCAGCTTAGAACCAGCGGGAGTGGATGAGCAGTTCTTC.